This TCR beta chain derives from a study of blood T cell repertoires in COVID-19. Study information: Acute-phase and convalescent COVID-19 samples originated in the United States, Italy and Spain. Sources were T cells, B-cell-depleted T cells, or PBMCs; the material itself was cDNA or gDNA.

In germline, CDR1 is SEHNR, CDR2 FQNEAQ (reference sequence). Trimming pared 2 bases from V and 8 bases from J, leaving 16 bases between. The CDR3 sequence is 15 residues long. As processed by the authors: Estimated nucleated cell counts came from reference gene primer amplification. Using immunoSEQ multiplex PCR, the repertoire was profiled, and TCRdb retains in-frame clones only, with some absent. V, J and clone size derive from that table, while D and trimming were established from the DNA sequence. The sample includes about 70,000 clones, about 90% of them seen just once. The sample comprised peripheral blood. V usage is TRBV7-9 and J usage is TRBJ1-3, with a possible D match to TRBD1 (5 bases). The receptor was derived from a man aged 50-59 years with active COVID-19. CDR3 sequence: CASSLRMSGSDTIYF. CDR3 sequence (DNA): TGTGCCAGCAGCTTAAGGATGTCAGGGTCGGACACCATATATTTT.